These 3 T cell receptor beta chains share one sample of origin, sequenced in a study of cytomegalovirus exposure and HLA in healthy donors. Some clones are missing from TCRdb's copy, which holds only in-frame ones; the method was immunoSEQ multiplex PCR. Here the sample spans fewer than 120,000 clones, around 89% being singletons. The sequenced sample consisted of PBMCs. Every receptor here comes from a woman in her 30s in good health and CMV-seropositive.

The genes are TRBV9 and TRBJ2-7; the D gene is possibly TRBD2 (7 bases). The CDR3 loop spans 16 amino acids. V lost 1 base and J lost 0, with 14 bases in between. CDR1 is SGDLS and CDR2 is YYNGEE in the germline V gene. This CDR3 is CASSVQAGASSYEQYF. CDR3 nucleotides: TGTGCCAGCAGCGTACAGGCGGGGGCCAGCTCCTACGAGCAGTACTTC. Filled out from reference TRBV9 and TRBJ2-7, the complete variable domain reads DSGVTQTPKHLITATGQRVTLRCSPRSGDLSVYWYQQSLDQGLQFLIQYYNGEERAKGNILERFSAQQFPDLHSELNLSSLELGDSALYFCASSVQAGASSYEQYFGPGTRLTVT.

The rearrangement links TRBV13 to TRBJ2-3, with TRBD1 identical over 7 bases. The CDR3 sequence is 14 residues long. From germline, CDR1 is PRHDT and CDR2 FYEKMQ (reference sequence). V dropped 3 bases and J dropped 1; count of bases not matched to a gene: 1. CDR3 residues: CASSLQGGTDTQYF. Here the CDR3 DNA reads TGTGCCAGCAGCTTGCAGGGGGGCACAGATACGCAGTATTTT.

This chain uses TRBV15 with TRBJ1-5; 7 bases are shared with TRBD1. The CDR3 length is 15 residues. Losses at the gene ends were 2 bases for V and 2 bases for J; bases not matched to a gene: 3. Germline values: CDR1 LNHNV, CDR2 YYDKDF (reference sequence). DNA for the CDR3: TGTGCCACCAGCAGATTAACAGGGGGCAATCAGCCCCAGCATTTT. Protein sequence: CATSRLTGGNQPQHF.